Presented here are 7 T cell receptor beta chains from one specimen sequenced in a study of tumor and adjacent non-tumor tissue in lung cancer. TCRbeta libraries were built with three rounds of nested PCR, modified from ARM-PCR. TCRdb ran MiXCR on the multiplex PCR reads and lists one entry per CDR3 protein. The sample shows fewer than 130,000 distinct CDR3 sequences, 84% of them seen only once. This sample's RNA came from whole unsorted tissue. Sample: lung tumor tissue. These receptors all come from a man between 65 and 79 years old with non-small cell lung cancer.

Comment on this clonotype: The CDR3 ends on some other residue instead of the conserved phenylalanine or tryptophan, so this is likely a read error. The rearrangement joins TRBV13 to TRBJ2-7; unclear D gene. The CDR3 consists of 13 residues. The germline CDR1 and CDR2 sequences are PRHDT and FYEKMQ (reference sequence). The CDR3 spells CASSSTTWDEQYL. The CDR3 coding sequence is TGTGCTAGCAGCTCAACCACGTGGGACGAGCAGTACCTC.

A few counts support this clonotype. The chain joins TRBV20-1 to TRBJ1-5; no definite D call. The germline gives CDR1 DFQATT, CDR2 SNEGSKA (reference sequence). The CDR3 extends over 14 amino acids. Trimming took 6 bases from V and 5 from J, leaving 17 bases between them. The CDR3 region has the DNA TGCAGTGCCTCTTCGATACCTCTCGATCAGCCCCAGCATTTT. Its protein product is CSASSIPLDQPQHF.

The chain carries TRBV12-3 or TRBV12-4 and TRBJ2-3; D remains unclear. The J call may be wrong; the DNA end is better matched by TRBJ1-5. The CDR3 has 16 amino acids. CDR3 nucleotide sequence: TGTGCCAGCAGTTTAGGCGGGGATACTAGCACAGATACGCAGCATTTT. Protein product: CASSLGGDTSTDTQHF.

With respect to this clonotype: Because the CDR3 is missing its conserved closing phenylalanine or tryptophan, this is likely a read error. The limits of the CDR3 on the DNA are not certain, so only TCRdb's listed CDR3 is given. The rearrangement uses TRBV12-3 or TRBV12-4 and TRBJ1-1. The CDR3 is 12 amino acids long, termini counted. The CDR3 sequence: CASKGGDTEALI.

On this clonotype itself: Likely a read error: the CDR3 ends without its conserved phenylalanine or tryptophan. The DNA is left out, because the CDR3 cannot be placed on it with certainty; the CDR3 is given as TCRdb lists it. V usage is TRBV11-2 and J usage is TRBJ2-2; TRBD2, the D gene given by the table, was not confirmed from the DNA. Germline V gene lookup returns CDR1 SGHAT and CDR2 FQNNGV. Inclusive of both ends, the CDR3 amounts to 14 amino acids. The CDR3 sequence is CASIHGGADGELSL.

Remarks on this clonotype: Since the CDR3 does not end with the conserved phenylalanine or tryptophan, this likely comes from a read error. The J gene is TRBJ1-1, the V gene TRBV10-3; TRBD1 might be the D (6 bases). CDR1 is ENHRY, CDR2 SYGVKD, per germline. The CDR3 totals 15 residues. CDR3 DNA sequence: TGTCCCATCAGTGAGCCTCAGGGGCAGGTCACTCAAGCTTTCCTT. This encodes CPISEPQGQVTQAFL.

With regard to this clonotype: One end of the junction does not line up with germline, which may come from a read error. CDR3 sequence (DNA): TGCAGCGTTGAAGGACAAGCAAGCACTGAAGTTTTCTTT. Protein sequence: CSVEGQASTEVFF. The J gene is TRBJ1-1, the V gene TRBV29-1; D not resolved. This CDR3 is 13 amino acids long. The germline V gene has CDR1 SQVTM and CDR2 ANQGSEA. The entire variable domain, with the rest obtained from reference TRBV29-1 and TRBJ1-1, is as follows: SAVISQKPSRDICQRGTSLTIQCQVDSQVTMMFWYRQQPGQSLTLIATANQGSEATYESGFVIDKFPISRPNLTFSTLTVSNMSPEDSSIYLCSVEGQASTEVFFGQGTRLTVV.